This is a list of T cell receptor beta chains from one sample in a study of beta chain features in type 1 diabetes. The repertoire was sequenced with immunoSEQ multiplex PCR; TCRdb's copy has only in-frame clones and lacks some. The data hold 200,000 to 300,000 clones, with approximately 70% observed a single time. The material sequenced was naive CD4+ T cells from blood. These receptors all come from a man in his thirties or forties in good health. The CDR3 runs from the conserved cysteine through the conserved F or W. Each record gives: D gene, J gene, V gene, clone size, CDR3 DNA, CDR3 protein. The D gene is left open where the match is weak. Rows may omit the clone size; those that give it use once, few, many or a size class.

- | TRBJ2-5 | TRBV20-1 | - | TGCAGTGCTAGATGGGGCGAGACCCAGTACTTC | CSARWGETQYF
TRBD2 | TRBJ2-1 | TRBV2 | - | TGTGCCAGCAGGACAGCGGGAGGGGTCTACAATGAGCAGTTCTTC | CASRTAGGVYNEQFF
- | TRBJ2-4 | TRBV28 | - | TGTGCCAGCAGTCCTGGGTGGATTCAGTACTTC | CASSPGWIQYF
- | TRBJ2-3 | TRBV7-2 | once | TGTGCCAGCAGCCCGACTCCTAGCACAGATACGCAGTATTTT | CASSPTPSTDTQYF
TRBD2 | TRBJ2-5 | TRBV7-2 | - | TGTGCCAGCAGCTTAGGAATAGCGGGCGGAGAGACCCAGTACTTC | CASSLGIAGGETQYF
TRBD1 | TRBJ2-1 | TRBV2 | few | TGTGCCAGCAGTGGGGACAGCGAGCAGTTCTTC | CASSGDSEQFF
- | TRBJ2-3 | TRBV23-1 | - | TGCGCCAGCGGCTACAGGGAATACACAGATACGCAGTATTTT | CASGYREYTDTQYF
- | TRBJ2-3 | TRBV5-1 | - | TGCGCCAGCAGCTTGGACAGGCCTAGCACAGATACGCAGTATTTT | CASSLDRPSTDTQYF
- | TRBJ2-7 | TRBV7-2 | - | TGTGCCAGCAGCTCCGGACAGCGCTACGAGCAGTACTTC | CASSSGQRYEQYF
TRBD2 | TRBJ2-1 | TRBV10-3 | - | TGTGCCATCAGTAAACTAGCGTCAGCGGGGGGATACAATGAGCAGTTCTTC | CAISKLASAGGYNEQFF